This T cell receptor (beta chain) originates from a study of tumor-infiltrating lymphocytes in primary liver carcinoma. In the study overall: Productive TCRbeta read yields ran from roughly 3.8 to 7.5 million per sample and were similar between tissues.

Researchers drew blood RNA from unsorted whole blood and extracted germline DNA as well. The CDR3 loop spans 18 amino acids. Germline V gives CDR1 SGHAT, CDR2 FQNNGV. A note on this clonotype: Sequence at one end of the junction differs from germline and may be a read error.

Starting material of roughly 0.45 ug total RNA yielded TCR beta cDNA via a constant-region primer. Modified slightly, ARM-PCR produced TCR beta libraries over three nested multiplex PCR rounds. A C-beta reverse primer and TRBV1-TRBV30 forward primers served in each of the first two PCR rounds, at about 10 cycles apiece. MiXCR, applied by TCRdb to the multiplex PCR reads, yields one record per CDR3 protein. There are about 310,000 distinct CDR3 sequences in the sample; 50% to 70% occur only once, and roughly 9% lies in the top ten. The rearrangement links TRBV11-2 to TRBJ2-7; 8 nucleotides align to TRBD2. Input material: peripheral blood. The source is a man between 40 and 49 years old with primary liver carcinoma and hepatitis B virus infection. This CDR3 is CASSQGRVSSGSSYVQYF. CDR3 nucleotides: TGTGCCAGCAGCCAAGGGAGGGTGAGCAGCGGGAGTTCCTACGTGCAGTACTTC.